What follows describes a single T cell receptor beta chain. Its specificity is not known. The CDR3 spans 14 residues. V lost 3 bases to trimming and J lost 0 bases; unmatched junction nucleotides: 2. CDR1 is DFQATT and CDR2 is SNEGSKA in the germline V gene (reference sequence). This entry belongs to a study of vaccination and CD4 T cells after COVID-19. Study-wide background: Participants received two doses of either BNT162b2 or mRNA-1273 vaccine. Study results and limitations: Apart from involving relatively few convalescent patients, the work omitted early post-infection timepoints. Nearly all convalescent vaccine-specific clones, 304 of 307, recognized only SARS-CoV-2 spike.

The treatment: roughly ten-day PBMC culture with coronavirus spike peptide pools or control peptides (ViraFEST assay). With the Oncomine TCR Beta short-read assay, DNA from cultured CD4+ T cells was sequenced. TCRdb itself ran the PCR reads through MiXCR, one entry per CDR3 protein. The data hold approximately 10,000 distinct CDR3 sequences, with under 65% observed a single time. This chain joins TRBV20-1 and TRBJ2-3, with 8 bases aligning to TRBD2. Sample: CD4+ T cells from blood, cultured in vitro. This receptor was identified in a human donor who had recovered from COVID-19. The CDR3, as DNA: TGCAGTGCTAGGAAGCGGGGGAGCACAGATACGCAGTATTTT. Its translation is CSARKRGSTDTQYF.